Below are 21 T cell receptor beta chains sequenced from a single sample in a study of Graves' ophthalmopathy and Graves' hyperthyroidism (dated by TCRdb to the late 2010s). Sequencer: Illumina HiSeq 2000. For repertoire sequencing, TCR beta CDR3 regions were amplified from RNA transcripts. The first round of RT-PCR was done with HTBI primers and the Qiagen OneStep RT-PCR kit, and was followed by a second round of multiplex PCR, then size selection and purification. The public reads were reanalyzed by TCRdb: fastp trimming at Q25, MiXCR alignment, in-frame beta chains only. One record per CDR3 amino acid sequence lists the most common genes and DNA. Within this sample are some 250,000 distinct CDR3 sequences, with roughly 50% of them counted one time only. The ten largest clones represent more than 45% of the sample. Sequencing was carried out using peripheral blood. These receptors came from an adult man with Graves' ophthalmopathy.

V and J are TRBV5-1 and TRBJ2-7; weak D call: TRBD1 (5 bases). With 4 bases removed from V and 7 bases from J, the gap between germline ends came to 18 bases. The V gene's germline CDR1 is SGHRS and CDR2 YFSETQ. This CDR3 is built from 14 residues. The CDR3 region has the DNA TGCGCCAGCAGCGCGGCCTCAGGGATGGGGGAGCAGTACTTC. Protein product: CASSAASGMGEQYF.

The CDR3 region is CASSVYLGERQPQHF. The CDR3 DNA is TGTGCCAGCAGCGTGTACTTAGGGGAACGGCAGCCCCAGCATTTT. The chain links TRBV9 to TRBJ1-5; tentatively, D is TRBD1 (5 bases). Looked up from germline, CDR1 is SGDLS and CDR2 is YYNGEE. Trimming cost V 2 bases and J 7 bases, with 16 bases left between them. The CDR3 runs to 15 residues.

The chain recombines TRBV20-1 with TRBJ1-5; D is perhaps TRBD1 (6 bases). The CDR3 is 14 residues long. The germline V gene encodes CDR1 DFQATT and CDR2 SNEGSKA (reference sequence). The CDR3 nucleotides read TGCAGCACTAAGAGGCAGGGGAGCAATCAGCCCCAGCATTTT. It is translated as CSTKRQGSNQPQHF.

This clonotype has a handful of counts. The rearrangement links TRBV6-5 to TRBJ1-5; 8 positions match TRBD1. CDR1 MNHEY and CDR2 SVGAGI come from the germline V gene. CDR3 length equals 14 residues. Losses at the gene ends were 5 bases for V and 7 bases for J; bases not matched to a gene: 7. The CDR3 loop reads CASSPDRGGQPQHF. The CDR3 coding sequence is TGTGCCAGCAGTCCCGACAGGGGTGGGCAGCCCCAGCATTTT.

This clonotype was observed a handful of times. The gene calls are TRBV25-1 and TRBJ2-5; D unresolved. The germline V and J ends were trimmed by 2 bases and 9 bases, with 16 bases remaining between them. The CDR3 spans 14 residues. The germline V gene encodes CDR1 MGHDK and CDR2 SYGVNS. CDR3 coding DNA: TGTGCCAGCAGTGAAAGGACGGCCGAGACGGCCCAGTACTTC. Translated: CASSERTAETAQYF.

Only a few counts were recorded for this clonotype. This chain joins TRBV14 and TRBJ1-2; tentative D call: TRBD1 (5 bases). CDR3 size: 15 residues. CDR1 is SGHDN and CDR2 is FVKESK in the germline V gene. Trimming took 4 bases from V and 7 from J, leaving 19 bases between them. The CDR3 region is CASSPSPGGLGGYTF. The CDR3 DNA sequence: TGTGCCAGCAGCCCAAGCCCCGGGGGGTTAGGTGGCTACACCTTC.

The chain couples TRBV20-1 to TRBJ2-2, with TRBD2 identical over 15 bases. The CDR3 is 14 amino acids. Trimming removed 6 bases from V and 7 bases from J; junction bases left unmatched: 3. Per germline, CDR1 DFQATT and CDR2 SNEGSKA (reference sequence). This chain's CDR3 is CSAGTSGGIGELFF. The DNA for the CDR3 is TGCAGTGCAGGGACTAGCGGGGGGATCGGGGAGCTGTTTTTT.

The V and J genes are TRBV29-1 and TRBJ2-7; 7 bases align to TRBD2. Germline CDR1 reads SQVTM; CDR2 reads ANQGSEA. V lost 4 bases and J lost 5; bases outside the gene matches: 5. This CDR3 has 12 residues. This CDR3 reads CSVAAGADEQYF. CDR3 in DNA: TGCAGCGTTGCGGCGGGAGCCGACGAGCAGTACTTC.

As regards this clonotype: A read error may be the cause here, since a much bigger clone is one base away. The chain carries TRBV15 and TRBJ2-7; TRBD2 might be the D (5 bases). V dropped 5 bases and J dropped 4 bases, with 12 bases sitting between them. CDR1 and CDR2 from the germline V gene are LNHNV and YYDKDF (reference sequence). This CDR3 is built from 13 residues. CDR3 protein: CATSPVDSYEQYF. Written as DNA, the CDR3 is TGTGCCACCAGCCCTGTGGACTCATACGAGCAGTACTTC.

The CDR3 loop is CASSQGETAMNYGYTF. DNA for the CDR3: TGTGCCAGCAGCCAAGGGGAGACAGCGATGAACTATGGCTACACCTTC. This chain uses TRBV3-1 with TRBJ1-2; possibly TRBD1 for D (5 bases). Germline CDR1 reads LGHDT; CDR2 reads YNNKEL (reference sequence). V was shortened by 1 base and J by 2 bases, with 14 bases between the two germline ends. This CDR3 has 16 amino acids.

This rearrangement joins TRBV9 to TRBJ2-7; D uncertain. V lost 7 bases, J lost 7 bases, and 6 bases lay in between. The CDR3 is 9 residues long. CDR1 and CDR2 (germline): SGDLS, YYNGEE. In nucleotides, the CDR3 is TGTGCCAGCTATCGGGAGCAGTACTTC. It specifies CASYREQYF.

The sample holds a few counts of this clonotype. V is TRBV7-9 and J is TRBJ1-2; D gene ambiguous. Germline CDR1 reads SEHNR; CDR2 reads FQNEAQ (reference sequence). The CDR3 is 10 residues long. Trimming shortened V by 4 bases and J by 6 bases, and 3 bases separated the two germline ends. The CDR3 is CASSSDGYTF. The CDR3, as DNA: TGTGCCAGCAGCTCTGATGGCTACACCTTC. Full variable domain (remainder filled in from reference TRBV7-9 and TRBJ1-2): DTGVSQNPRHKITKRGQNVTFRCDPISEHNRLYWYRQTLGQGPEFLTYFQNEAQLEKSRLLSDRFSAERPKGSFSTLEIQRTEQGDSAMYLCASSSDGYTFGSGTRLTVV.

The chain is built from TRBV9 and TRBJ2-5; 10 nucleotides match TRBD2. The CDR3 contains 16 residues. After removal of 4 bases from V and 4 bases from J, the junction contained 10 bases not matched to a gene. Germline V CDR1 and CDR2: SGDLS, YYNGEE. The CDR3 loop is CASSQPIAGGAETQYF. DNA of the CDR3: TGTGCCAGCAGCCAACCGATAGCGGGAGGTGCAGAGACCCAGTACTTC.

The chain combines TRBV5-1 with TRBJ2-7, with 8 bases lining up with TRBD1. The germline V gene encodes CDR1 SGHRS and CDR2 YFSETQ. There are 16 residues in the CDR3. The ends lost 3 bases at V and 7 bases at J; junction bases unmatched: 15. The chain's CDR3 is CASSSQGTGAGGEQYF. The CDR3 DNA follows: TGCGCCAGCAGCTCCCAGGGGACAGGCGCGGGCGGAGAGCAGTACTTC.

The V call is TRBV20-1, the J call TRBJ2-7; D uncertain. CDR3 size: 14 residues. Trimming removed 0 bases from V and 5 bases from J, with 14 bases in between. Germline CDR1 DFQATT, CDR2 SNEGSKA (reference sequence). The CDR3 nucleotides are TGCAGTGCTAGAGATCTACCCTCATACCACGAGCAGTACTTC. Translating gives CSARDLPSYHEQYF.

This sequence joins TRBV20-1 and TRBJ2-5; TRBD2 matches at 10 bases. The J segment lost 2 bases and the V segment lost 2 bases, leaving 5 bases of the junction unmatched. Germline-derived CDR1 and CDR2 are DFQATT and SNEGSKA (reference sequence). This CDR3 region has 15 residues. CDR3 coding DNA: TGCAGTGCTAGACGGCTAGCGGGGGAGCAAGAGACCCAGTACTTC. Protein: CSARRLAGEQETQYF.

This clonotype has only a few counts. CDR3 DNA: TGTGCCAGCAGCGACAACAGGGGCGATGATGGCTACACCTTC. It translates to CASSDNRGDDGYTF. This chain links TRBV6-2 or TRBV6-3 with TRBJ1-2, with TRBD1 matching 7 bases. V dropped 6 bases and J dropped 6; count of bases not matched to a gene: 10. The CDR3 totals 14 residues. In germline, CDR1 is MNHEY, CDR2 SVGEGT.

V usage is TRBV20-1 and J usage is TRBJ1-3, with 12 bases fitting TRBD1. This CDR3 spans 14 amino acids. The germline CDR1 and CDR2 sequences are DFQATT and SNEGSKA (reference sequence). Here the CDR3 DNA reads TGCAGCGCGGGACAGGGGGCGCAGGGAAACACCATATATTTT. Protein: CSAGQGAQGNTIYF.

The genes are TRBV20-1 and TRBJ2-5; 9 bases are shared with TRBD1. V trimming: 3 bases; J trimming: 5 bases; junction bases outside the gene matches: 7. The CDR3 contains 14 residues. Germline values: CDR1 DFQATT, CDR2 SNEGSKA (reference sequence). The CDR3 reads CSASGDRADETQYF. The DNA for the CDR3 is TGCAGTGCTAGCGGGGACAGGGCGGACGAGACCCAGTACTTC.

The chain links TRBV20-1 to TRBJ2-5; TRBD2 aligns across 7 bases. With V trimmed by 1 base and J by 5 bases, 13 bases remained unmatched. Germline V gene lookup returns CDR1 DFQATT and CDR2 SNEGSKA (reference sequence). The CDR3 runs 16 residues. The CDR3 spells CSARARRGLIWETQYF. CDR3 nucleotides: TGCAGTGCTAGAGCAAGGCGGGGGTTAATTTGGGAGACCCAGTACTTC.

The CDR3 sequence is CASSFDILSPLHF. DNA for the CDR3: TGTGCCAGCAGTTTCGACATACTATCACCCCTCCACTTT. V and J are TRBV28 and TRBJ1-6, with D uncertain. Germline lookup yields CDR1 MDHEN and CDR2 SYDVKM. V lost 3 bases, J lost 10 bases, and 10 bases lay in between. This CDR3 is built from 13 residues.